These 18 T cell receptor beta chains originate from one sample sequenced in a study of beta chain features in type 1 diabetes. Their cognate antigens are unknown. The authors reverse transcribed all of the isolated RNA, so sequencing captured expressed TCRB transcripts. Produced via immunoSEQ multiplex PCR; TCRdb's table is partial and in-frame only. Of approximately 17,000 clones listed, roughly two thirds are singletons. Points from the study as a whole: TCRB CDR3 length was moderately but significantly reduced in all four CD4+ subsets of Type 1 diabetes patients.

Specimen: stem cell memory CD4+ T cells from blood. The receptors derive from a man aged 25 to 40 with type 1 diabetes.

V gene TRBV20-1 combines with J gene TRBJ1-5; the D is unclear. Per germline, CDR1 DFQATT and CDR2 SNEGSKA (reference sequence). The CDR3 has 11 amino acids. Trimming shortened V by 5 bases and J by 12 bases, and 14 bases separated the two germline ends. CDR3 protein: CSAPAQSLQHF. In DNA, the CDR3 is TGCAGTGCTCCCGCCCAGTCCCTCCAGCATTTT.

The chain couples TRBV10-2 to TRBJ1-6; possible D gene TRBD1, 6 bases. The V end was cut by 4 bases, the J end by 4 bases, with 17 bases between. Germline V lookup: CDR1 WSHSY, CDR2 SAAADI. This CDR3 is built from 17 residues. The CDR3 here is CASSGGTTIGYNSPLHF. The CDR3, as DNA: TGCGCCAGCAGTGGAGGGACAACGATAGGGTATAATTCACCCCTCCACTTT.

This clone has a handful of counts. The chain has TRBV18 and TRBJ2-4, with 8 bases identical to TRBD1. The germline V gene has CDR1 KGHSH and CDR2 LQKENI. The CDR3 covers 16 residues. V trimming: 0 bases; J trimming: 6 bases; junction bases outside the gene matches: 7. As DNA, the CDR3 is TGTGCCAGCTCACCACCGAACAGGGGGAGCGGAAACATTCAGTACTTC. Amino acids: CASSPPNRGSGNIQYF.

The genes are TRBV6-5 and TRBJ1-4; 7 nucleotides agree with TRBD1. Germline-derived CDR1 and CDR2 are MNHEY and SVGAGI. The CDR3 covers 15 residues. V was clipped by 5 bases and J by 2 bases; unmatched bases: 5. CDR3 DNA: TGTGCCAGCAGTCGACAGGGTAGCACTAATGAAAAACTGTTTTTT. It encodes CASSRQGSTNEKLFF.

The gene calls are TRBV19 and TRBJ2-1, with D unclear. The germline CDR1 and CDR2 sequences are LNHDA and SQIVND (reference sequence). The CDR3 is 16 amino acids. V lost 3 bases to trimming and J lost 0 bases, with 12 bases between them. CDR3 residues: CASSMESSSSYNEQFF. Here the CDR3 DNA reads TGTGCCAGTAGTATGGAGTCCTCAAGCTCCTACAATGAGCAGTTCTTC.

This sequence joins TRBV4-2 and TRBJ2-1, with 11 bases that match TRBD2. Germline-derived CDR1 and CDR2 are LGHNA and YNFKEQ. The CDR3 has 18 amino acids. The V and J ends lost 4 bases and 1 base, in that order; junction bases with no gene match: 9. The CDR3 region has the DNA TGTGCCAGCAGCCGTACGTATAGCGGGGGGGATTCCTACAATGAGCAGTTCTTC. It encodes CASSRTYSGGDSYNEQFF.

This clone was seen once. This chain connects TRBV5-1 to TRBJ2-3; D is possibly TRBD1 (6 bases). V lost 0 bases and J 3 bases, leaving 14 bases between the germline ends. CDR3 length equals 16 residues. In germline, CDR1 is SGHRS, CDR2 YFSETQ. The CDR3 coding sequence is TGCGCCAGCAGCTTGGCCAGGGGCCGTGATACAGATACGCAGTATTTT. Translation: CASSLARGRDTDTQYF.

This chain connects TRBV5-4 to TRBJ2-3, with 7 bases matching TRBD1. Trimming cost V 1 base and J 4 bases; bases outside gene matches: 0. Per germline, CDR1 SGHNT and CDR2 YYREEE (reference sequence). The CDR3 contains 13 residues. CDR3 DNA sequence: TGTGCCAGCAGCTTGCAGGGGGCAGATACGCAGTATTTT. Amino acid sequence: CASSLQGADTQYF.

This clone has just one count. The V and J genes are TRBV23-1 and TRBJ1-5; D might be TRBD1 (6 bases). TRBV23-1 is marked as an open reading frame, function uncertain. This CDR3 contains 14 residues. Trimming removed 6 bases from V and 2 bases from J, with 11 bases in between. The CDR3: CASRPQGCNQPQHF. In nucleotides, the CDR3 is TGCGCCAGCAGGCCCCAGGGGTGCAATCAGCCCCAGCATTTT.

The V and J genes are TRBV7-2 and TRBJ1-5, with D possibly matching TRBD1 (5 bases). This CDR3 comprises 15 residues. Trimming cost V 5 bases and J 1 base, with 12 bases left between them. CDR1 SGHTA and CDR2 FQGNSA come from the germline V gene. In DNA, the CDR3 is TGTGCCAGCAGCCCCCAGGGTGTAAGCAATCAGCCCCAGCATTTT. Amino acids: CASSPQGVSNQPQHF.

This chain uses TRBV4-3 with TRBJ2-5, with 8 bases matching TRBD1. Germline lookup yields CDR1 LGHNA and CDR2 YSLEER. The trim removed 3 bases at V and 4 bases at J, leaving 13 bases unmatched. The CDR3 covers 17 residues. The DNA for the CDR3 is TGCGCCAGCAGCCAGGCTTTCGGACAGGGCGTAGGAGAGACCCAGTACTTC. The encoded protein is CASSQAFGQGVGETQYF.

This clone was detected only once. This chain connects TRBV11-1 to TRBJ2-5; tentative D call: TRBD2 (6 bases). The CDR3 covers 12 residues. CDR1 and CDR2 (germline): SGHAT, FQDESV (reference sequence). Trimming stripped 4 bases from V and 4 bases from J, with 7 bases between. This CDR3 reads CASSSGGETQYF. CDR3 DNA sequence: TGTGCCAGCAGCTCCGGGGGAGAGACCCAGTACTTC.

V gene TRBV2 combines with J gene TRBJ2-3; 9 bases map to TRBD1. CDR1 and CDR2 from the germline V gene are SNHLY and FYNNEI. CDR3 length: 15 residues. J lost 9 bases, V lost 0 bases, and 7 bases had no gene match. The CDR3 nucleotides read TGTGCCAGCAGTGAAGCTACAGGGGGCGGTTTAACGCAGTATTTT. Encoded protein: CASSEATGGGLTQYF. The full variable domain, its missing parts supplied by reference TRBV2 and TRBJ2-3, is EPEVTQTPSHQVTQMGQEVILRCVPISNHLYFYWYRQILGQKVEFLVSFYNNEISEKSEIFDDQFSVERPDGSNFTLKIRSTKLEDSAMYFCASSEATGGGLTQYFGPGTRLTVL.

In this sample, this clone turned up a few times. This rearrangement joins TRBV5-4 to TRBJ2-3; D may be TRBD1 (6 bases). V was cut by 4 bases and J by 6 bases, with 21 bases left in between. This CDR3 comprises 16 residues. Per germline, CDR1 SGHNT and CDR2 YYREEE (reference sequence). As DNA, the CDR3 is TGTGCCAGCAGCGCCGCCGGGACATCTCCTTTGGATACGCAGTATTTT. Protein sequence: CASSAAGTSPLDTQYF.

The chain links TRBV6-6 to TRBJ2-1, with 7 positions matching TRBD1. The CDR3 length is 15 residues. Unmatched junction bases numbered 8, after V lost 5 bases and J lost 4 bases. Germline lookup yields CDR1 MNHNY and CDR2 SVGAGI (reference sequence). CDR3 in DNA: TGTGCCAGCAGTACCGACAGGGCCCCTTACAATGAGCAGTTCTTC. Protein product: CASSTDRAPYNEQFF.

The chain joins TRBV30 to TRBJ2-3, with 7 bases that match TRBD1. After removal of 4 bases from V and 4 bases from J, the junction contained 5 bases not matched to a gene. This CDR3 has 13 residues. The V gene's germline CDR1 is GTSNPN and CDR2 SVGIG (reference sequence). The chain's CDR3 is CAWTRGTPDTQYF. The CDR3 bases are TGTGCCTGGACCAGGGGGACCCCAGATACGCAGTATTTT.

In its sample, this clone was seen a few times. This chain uses TRBV7-9 with TRBJ2-3; D is undetermined. Between the trimmed V and J ends, which lost 5 bases and 0 bases, there was a span of 6 bases. Germline CDR1 is SEHNR and CDR2 is FQNEAQ (reference sequence). The CDR3 covers 13 residues. The CDR3 DNA sequence: TGTGCCAGCAGCCCCGTGAGCACAGATACGCAGTATTTT. This sequence encodes CASSPVSTDTQYF. Looking up the rest from reference TRBV7-9 and TRBJ2-3 gives the full variable domain: DTGVSQNPRHKITKRGQNVTFRCDPISEHNRLYWYRQTLGQGPEFLTYFQNEAQLEKSRLLSDRFSAERPKGSFSTLEIQRTEQGDSAMYLCASSPVSTDTQYFGPGTRLTVL.

This chain links TRBV5-1 with TRBJ2-5, with D perhaps TRBD2 (6 bases). In germline, CDR1 is SGHRS, CDR2 YFSETQ. V was clipped by 2 bases and J by 1 base, with 9 bases between them. The length of the CDR3 is 14 residues. CDR3 coding DNA: TGCGCCAGCAGCTTCTGGAGGGCCCAAGAGACCCAGTACTTC. Encoded protein: CASSFWRAQETQYF.